These 3 T cell receptor beta chains share one sample of origin, sequenced in a study of human T cells and chemical hapten exposure. One entry per CDR3 protein, called by TCRdb with MiXCR from the RACE reads. The data show over 85,000 distinct CDR3 sequences, 9.5% to 14% seen once. Sample time point: pre-sensitization, week 0. Sample treatment: therapeutic diphenylcyclopropenone sensitization with weekly scalp DPC. Sequences were derived from whole blood, sampled in connection with sensitization to the hapten diphenylcyclopropenone (DPC). Source of these receptors: a woman aged 60 to 75 with alopecia areata. Some clones in this sample may be carry-over from other donors' samples.

This clonotype was detected ten times or more. The rearrangement joins TRBV6-6 to TRBJ2-7, with TRBD2 matching over 9 bases. Germline-derived CDR1 and CDR2 are MNHNY and SVGAGI (reference sequence). Germline trimming cut 4 bases from V and 6 bases from J; bases unmatched to any gene: 10. This CDR3 spans 15 amino acids. The CDR3 loop is CASSSGLAGGLEQYF. As DNA, the CDR3 is TGTGCCAGCAGTTCCGGACTGGCGGGGGGGCTCGAGCAGTACTTC.

The chain has TRBV27 and TRBJ2-1; D may match TRBD1 or TRBD2 (5 bases each). The V end lost 1 base, the J end lost 4 bases, and 11 bases lay between the germline ends. Looked up from germline, CDR1 is MNHEY and CDR2 is SMNVEV (reference sequence). The CDR3 is 15 amino acids. The CDR3 region has the DNA TGTGCCAGCAGTTTATATCCGGGGCGTTACAATGAGCAGTTCTTC. It specifies CASSLYPGRYNEQFF.

This clonotype was observed a few times. The chain links TRBV4-1 to TRBJ1-4; no firm D call. The CDR3 is 14 amino acids. The V gene lost 1 base and the J gene lost 7 bases, with 10 bases spanning the gap. Germline-derived CDR1 and CDR2 are MGHRA and YSYEKL. CDR3 nucleotide sequence: TGCGCCAGCAGCCAAGGTCTTATGGGTGAAAAACTGTTTTTT. As protein: CASSQGLMGEKLFF.